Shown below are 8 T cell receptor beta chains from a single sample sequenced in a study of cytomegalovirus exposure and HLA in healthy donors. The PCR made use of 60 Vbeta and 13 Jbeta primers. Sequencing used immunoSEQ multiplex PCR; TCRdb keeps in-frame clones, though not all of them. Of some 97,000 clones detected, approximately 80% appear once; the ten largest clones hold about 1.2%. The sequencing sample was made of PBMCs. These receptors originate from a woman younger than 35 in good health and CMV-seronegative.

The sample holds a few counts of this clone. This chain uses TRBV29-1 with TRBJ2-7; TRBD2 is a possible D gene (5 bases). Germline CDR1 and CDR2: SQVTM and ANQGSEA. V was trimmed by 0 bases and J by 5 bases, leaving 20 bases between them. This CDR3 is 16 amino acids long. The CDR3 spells CSVEDSSPTRGDEQYF. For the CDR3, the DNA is TGCAGCGTTGAAGATAGTTCGCCTACACGGGGTGACGAGCAGTACTTC.

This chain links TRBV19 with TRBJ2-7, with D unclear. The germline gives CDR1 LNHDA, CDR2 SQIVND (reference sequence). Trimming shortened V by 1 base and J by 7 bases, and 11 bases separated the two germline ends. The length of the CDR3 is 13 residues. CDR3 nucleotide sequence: TGTGCCAGTAGTATAGGAGAGGCTCCAGAGCAGTACTTC. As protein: CASSIGEAPEQYF.

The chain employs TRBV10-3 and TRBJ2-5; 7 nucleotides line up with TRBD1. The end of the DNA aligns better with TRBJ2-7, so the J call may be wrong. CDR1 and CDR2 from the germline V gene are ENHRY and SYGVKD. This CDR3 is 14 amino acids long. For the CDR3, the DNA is TGTGCCATCAGTGGGGACAGCGGTTCCTACGAGCAGTACTTC. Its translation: CAISGDSGSYEQYF.

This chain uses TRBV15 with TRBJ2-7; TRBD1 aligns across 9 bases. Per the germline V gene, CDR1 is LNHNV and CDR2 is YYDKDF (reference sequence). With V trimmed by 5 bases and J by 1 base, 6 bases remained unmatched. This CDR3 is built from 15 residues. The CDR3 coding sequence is TGTGCCACCAGCGGCTACAGGGGGCTATCCTACGAGCAGTACTTC. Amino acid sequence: CATSGYRGLSYEQYF.

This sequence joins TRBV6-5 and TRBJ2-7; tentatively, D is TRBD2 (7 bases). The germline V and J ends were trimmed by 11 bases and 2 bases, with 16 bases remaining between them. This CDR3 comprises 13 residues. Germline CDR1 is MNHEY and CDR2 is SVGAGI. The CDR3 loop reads CARGAACPYEQYF. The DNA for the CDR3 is TGTGCCCGGGGGGCAGCTTGCCCCTACGAGCAGTACTTC.

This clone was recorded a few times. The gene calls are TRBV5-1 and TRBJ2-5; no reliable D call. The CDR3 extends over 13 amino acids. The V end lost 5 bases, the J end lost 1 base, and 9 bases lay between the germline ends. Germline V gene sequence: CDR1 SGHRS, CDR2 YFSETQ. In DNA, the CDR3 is TGCGCCAGCAGTGTCTCGGGCCAAGAGACCCAGTACTTC. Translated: CASSVSGQETQYF.

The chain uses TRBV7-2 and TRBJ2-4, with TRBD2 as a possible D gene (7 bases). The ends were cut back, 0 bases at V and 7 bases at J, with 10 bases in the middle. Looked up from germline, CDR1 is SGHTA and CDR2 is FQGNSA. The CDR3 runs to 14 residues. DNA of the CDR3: TGTGCCAGCAGCTTAGCGGGGGGGCACAACATTCAGTACTTC. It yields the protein CASSLAGGHNIQYF.

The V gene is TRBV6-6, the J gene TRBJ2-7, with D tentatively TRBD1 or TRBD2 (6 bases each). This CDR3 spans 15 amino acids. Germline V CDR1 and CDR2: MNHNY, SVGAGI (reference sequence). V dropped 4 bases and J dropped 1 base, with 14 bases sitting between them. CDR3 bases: TGTGCCAGCAGTTCCTCGGGGGCTGGGTCCTACGAGCAGTACTTC. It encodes CASSSSGAGSYEQYF.